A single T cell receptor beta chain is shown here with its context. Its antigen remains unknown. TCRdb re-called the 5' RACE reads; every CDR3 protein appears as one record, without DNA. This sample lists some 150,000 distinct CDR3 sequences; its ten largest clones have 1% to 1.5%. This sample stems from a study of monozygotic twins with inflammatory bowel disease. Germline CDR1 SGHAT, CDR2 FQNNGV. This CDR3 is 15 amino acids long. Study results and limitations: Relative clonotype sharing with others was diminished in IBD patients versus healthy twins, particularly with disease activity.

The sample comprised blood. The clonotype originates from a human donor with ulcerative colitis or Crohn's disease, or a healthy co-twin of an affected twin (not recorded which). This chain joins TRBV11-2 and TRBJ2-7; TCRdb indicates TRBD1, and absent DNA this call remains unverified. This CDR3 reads CASSLETGMAYEQYF.